The 11 T cell receptor beta chains listed next were all sequenced from one sample in a study of cytomegalovirus exposure and HLA in healthy donors. PCR employed 60 Vbeta and 13 Jbeta primers. Only in-frame clones appear in the TCRdb table, and some are missing; sequencing was by immunoSEQ multiplex PCR. The sample carries 70,000 to 95,000 clones, roughly 80% recorded once. The sequencing sample was made of PBMCs. The receptors stem from a human donor in good health.

The gene calls are TRBV30 and TRBJ2-4; D might be TRBD2 (6 bases). CDR3 size: 12 residues. In germline, CDR1 is GTSNPN, CDR2 SVGIG (reference sequence). The V end was cut by 5 bases, the J end by 3 bases, with 8 bases between. The CDR3 coding sequence is TGTGCCTGGGGGCGGGGCAAAAACATTCAGTACTTC. Translating gives CAWGRGKNIQYF.

This clone was detected only a few times. At the DNA level, this CDR3 is encoded by other sequences in the same sample as well. The chain combines TRBV19 with TRBJ1-1; 7 positions match TRBD1. The germline V gene encodes CDR1 LNHDA and CDR2 SQIVND (reference sequence). The CDR3 has 13 residues. V shed 9 bases, J shed 0 bases, and the junction held 4 bases outside the gene matches. CDR3 bases: TGTGCCAGCAGCGACAGGGTGAACACTGAAGCTTTCTTT. This encodes CASSDRVNTEAFF.

J is TRBJ1-3 and V is TRBV2, with 9 positions matching TRBD1. CDR3 length: 16 amino acids. The trim removed 6 bases at V and 4 bases at J, leaving 10 bases unmatched. CDR1 is SNHLY and CDR2 is FYNNEI in the germline V gene. The CDR3 nucleotides are TGTGCCAGCAGCGTAATAGGGACAGGGTCAGGAAACACCATATATTTT. Protein sequence: CASSVIGTGSGNTIYF.

The chain couples TRBV19 to TRBJ1-2; 8 nucleotides align to TRBD1. Unmatched junction bases numbered 13, after V lost 1 base and J lost 6 bases. This CDR3 comprises 17 residues. CDR1 is LNHDA, CDR2 SQIVND, per germline (reference sequence). DNA for the CDR3: TGTGCCAGTAGTATAGGAGGGACAGGATGGGGTAAGGATGGCTACACCTTC. It specifies CASSIGGTGWGKDGYTF.

V is TRBV5-1 and J is TRBJ1-2; 9 bases match TRBD1. The CDR3 contains 14 residues. Germline lookup yields CDR1 SGHRS and CDR2 YFSETQ. Unmatched junction bases numbered 6, after V lost 4 bases and J lost 5 bases. CDR3 in amino acids: CASSPGQGGYGYTF. The CDR3 coding sequence is TGCGCCAGCAGCCCGGGACAGGGAGGGTATGGCTACACCTTC.

V is TRBV4-1 and J is TRBJ2-3, with D tentatively TRBD2 (7 bases). This CDR3 comprises 15 residues. With 4 bases removed from V and 5 bases from J, the gap between germline ends came to 16 bases. Germline-derived CDR1 and CDR2 are MGHRA and YSYEKL. CDR3 in DNA: TGCGCCAGCAGCCGGGGGGGCCCTCGGGGAGATACGCAGTATTTT. It yields the protein CASSRGGPRGDTQYF.

This clone was observed a single time. The chain uses TRBV10-3 and TRBJ2-5, with D tentatively TRBD1 (6 bases). Matching the DNA end better, TRBJ2-7 makes the J call doubtful. This CDR3 has 13 amino acids. Germline V gene data show CDR1 as ENHRY and CDR2 as SYGVKD. For the CDR3, the DNA is TGTGCCATCACCCCAGGGGCCTTCCACGAGCAGTACTTC. The encoded protein is CAITPGAFHEQYF.

The rearrangement links TRBV4-1 to TRBJ1-5; D is possibly TRBD1 (5 bases). V was shortened by 5 bases and J by 9 bases, with 14 bases between the two germline ends. The CDR3 runs to 13 residues. CDR1 MGHRA and CDR2 YSYEKL come from the germline V gene. CDR3 loop: CASSLTDGGPQHF. The CDR3 DNA reads as TGCGCCAGCAGCTTAACGGACGGGGGGCCCCAGCATTTT.

This clone has a handful of counts. The chain carries TRBV4-1 and TRBJ1-1; no clear D. Trimming left V 6 bases short and J 2 bases short, with 10 bases between. This CDR3 is 13 amino acids long. CDR1 is MGHRA and CDR2 is YSYEKL in the germline V gene. Written as DNA, the CDR3 is TGCGCCAGCAGTCCGGGTCTAAACACTGAAGCTTTCTTT. Translating it yields CASSPGLNTEAFF.

This chain links TRBV19 with TRBJ2-7; D is possibly TRBD1 (5 bases). Germline V lookup: CDR1 LNHDA, CDR2 SQIVND (reference sequence). The ends were cut back, 3 bases at V and 1 base at J, with 10 bases in the middle. There are 14 residues in the CDR3. CDR3 sequence: CASSMGQGSYEQYF. The CDR3 DNA follows: TGTGCCAGTAGTATGGGGCAGGGATCCTACGAGCAGTACTTC.

A remark on this clone: Other DNA sequences of this sample code for an identical CDR3. The CDR3 protein is CASSYSTEQETQYF. The CDR3 nucleotides read TGTGCCAGCAGTTACTCGACAGAGCAAGAGACCCAGTACTTC. The rearrangement uses TRBV6-5 and TRBJ2-5, with a tentative D call TRBD1 (5 bases). V lost 0 bases to trimming and J lost 2 bases, with 7 bases between them. From germline, CDR1 is MNHEY and CDR2 SVGAGI. CDR3 length: 14 amino acids.